Following are 3 T cell receptor beta chains from one sample sequenced in a study of cytomegalovirus exposure and HLA in healthy donors. PCR used 60 Vbeta primers and 13 Jbeta primers. Method: immunoSEQ multiplex PCR; TCRdb's copy keeps in-frame clones and lacks some. The sample consists of approximately 150,000 clones, about 68% of them appearing once. The material sequenced was PBMCs. The receptors come from a female donor in good health and CMV-seronegative.

The chain combines TRBV27 with TRBJ1-1; D is ambiguous. Trimming took off 6 bases at V and 3 bases at J, with 14 bases between the two ends. Looked up from germline, CDR1 is MNHEY and CDR2 is SMNVEV (reference sequence). The CDR3 extends over 14 amino acids. In DNA, the CDR3 is TGTGCCAGCAGCCGACTCGCCCGGGACACTGAAGCTTTCTTT. It codes for CASSRLARDTEAFF.

The chain recombines TRBV7-9 with TRBJ1-1; maybe TRBD1 (6 bases). The V and J ends lost 4 bases and 1 base respectively, with 10 bases between them. There are 14 residues in the CDR3. Looked up from germline, CDR1 is SEHNR and CDR2 is FQNEAQ (reference sequence). CDR3 sequence: CASSSSRGNTEAFF. DNA of the CDR3: TGTGCCAGCAGCTCATCCAGGGGGAACACTGAAGCTTTCTTT. Based on the CDR3 plus reference TRBV7-9 and TRBJ1-1, the full variable domain is DTGVSQNPRHKITKRGQNVTFRCDPISEHNRLYWYRQTLGQGPEFLTYFQNEAQLEKSRLLSDRFSAERPKGSFSTLEIQRTEQGDSAMYLCASSSSRGNTEAFFGQGTRLTVV.

This clone was found a few times. The chain combines TRBV28 with TRBJ2-1, with TRBD2 as a possible D gene (6 bases). The CDR3 covers 14 residues. V was cut by 5 bases and J by 6 bases, with 14 bases left in between. Germline V lookup: CDR1 MDHEN, CDR2 SYDVKM. CDR3 bases: TGTGCCAGCAGTCCGTCGGGAGCGGGCAATGAGCAGTTCTTC. Amino acid sequence: CASSPSGAGNEQFF.